These 22 T cell receptor beta chains were all obtained from the same sample, sequenced in a study of blood T cell repertoires in COVID-19. Sequencing was performed with immunoSEQ multiplex PCR; in TCRdb, only in-frame clones are kept and a portion is missing. The sample holds 140,000 or so clones; roughly 89% are singletons and the top ten take 8.5% to 9%. Sequences were obtained from peripheral blood. The receptors originated from a man aged 30-40 years with COVID-19, enrolled during active disease.

This chain uses TRBV3-1 (or the pseudogene TRBV3-2) with TRBJ1-2; possible D gene TRBD1, 5 bases. The CDR3 extends over 21 amino acids. V gave up 1 base and J gave up 2 bases, with 29 bases separating them. Germline assignment: CDR1 LGHDT and CDR2 YNNKEL (reference sequence). The CDR3 spells CASSQGTPILSRAKGNYGYTF. CDR3 bases: TGTGCCAGCAGCCAAGGGACCCCAATTCTCAGCCGGGCTAAGGGGAACTATGGCTACACCTTC.

This clone has just a few counts. The J gene is TRBJ2-3, the V gene TRBV6-5; 10 bases align to TRBD2. V lost 7 bases to trimming and J lost 0 bases; unmatched junction nucleotides: 4. CDR1 is MNHEY and CDR2 is SVGAGI in the germline V gene. CDR3 length: 15 residues. The DNA for the CDR3 is TGTGCCAGCACCCGACTAGCGGGTAGCACAGATACGCAGTATTTT. Protein product: CASTRLAGSTDTQYF.

The rearrangement links TRBV28 to TRBJ2-5; D gene ambiguous. The V and J ends lost 7 bases and 4 bases respectively, with 19 bases between them. Germline loops: CDR1 MDHEN, CDR2 SYDVKM. CDR3 size: 15 residues. CDR3 DNA sequence: TGTGCCAGCACCGACCCCCCCGTTGGCGGAGAGACCCAGTACTTC. Its protein product is CASTDPPVGGETQYF. Complete variable domain (other parts from reference TRBV28 and TRBJ2-5): DVKVTQSSRYLVKRTGEKVFLECVQDMDHENMFWYRQDPGLGLRLIYFSYDVKMKEKGDIPEGYSVSREKKERFSLILESASTNQTSMYLCASTDPPVGGETQYFGPGTRLLVL.

This chain links TRBV11-3 with TRBJ1-6, with D unresolved. In germline, CDR1 is SGHNT, CDR2 YENEEA. The CDR3 is made up of 13 amino acids. With 3 bases removed from V and 9 bases from J, the gap between germline ends came to 9 bases. The CDR3 spells CASSLGGGSPLHF. The DNA for the CDR3 is TGTGCCAGCAGCTTGGGCGGAGGTTCACCCCTCCACTTT.

CDR3 nucleotides: TGCGCCAGCAGCACTCGCAGGGACAGGCTCACCTACGAGCAGTACTTC. Encoded protein: CASSTRRDRLTYEQYF. V gene TRBV5-1 combines with J gene TRBJ2-7; 8 bases align to TRBD1. With V trimmed by 4 bases and J by 2 bases, 11 bases remained unmatched. This CDR3 spans 16 amino acids. In germline, CDR1 is SGHRS, CDR2 YFSETQ.

The chain has TRBV2 and TRBJ2-7, with 7 bases that match TRBD1. Losses at the gene ends were 6 bases for V and 0 bases for J; bases not matched to a gene: 5. Germline CDR1 and CDR2: SNHLY and FYNNEI. The CDR3 is made up of 14 amino acids. The CDR3, as DNA: TGTGCCAGCAGGTGGGGACAGTCCTCCTACGAGCAGTACTTC. It encodes CASRWGQSSYEQYF.

The rearrangement links TRBV29-1 to TRBJ2-1, with 8 nucleotides matching TRBD2. V shed 6 bases, J shed 5 bases, and the junction held 18 bases outside the gene matches. CDR1 and CDR2 from the germline V gene are SQVTM and ANQGSEA. This CDR3 contains 17 residues. The CDR3 DNA is TGCAGCGTCGAAATCATCGCAAGCGGGAGTGTCCACAATGAGCAGTTCTTC. Translated: CSVEIIASGSVHNEQFF.

The chain uses TRBV7-8 and TRBJ2-7; D possibly corresponds to TRBD2 (6 bases). The germline V and J ends were trimmed by 3 bases and 1 base, with 10 bases remaining between them. CDR1 is SGHVS and CDR2 is FQNEAQ in the germline V gene. The CDR3 has 14 residues. The CDR3 DNA reads as TGTGCCAGCAGCTTCCTTGGGGGGTCCTACGAGCAGTACTTC. Translating gives CASSFLGGSYEQYF.

V gene TRBV20-1 combines with J gene TRBJ1-2; D is uncertain. The germline V and J ends were trimmed by 8 bases and 2 bases, with 9 bases remaining between them. Per the germline V gene, CDR1 is DFQATT and CDR2 is SNEGSKA (reference sequence). The CDR3 extends over 11 amino acids. In DNA, the CDR3 is TGCAGTCCCCCTTCGAACTATGGCTACACCTTC. This translates into CSPPSNYGYTF.

The J gene is TRBJ2-5, the V gene TRBV9, with 9 bases identical to TRBD1. The junction had 5 bases not matched to a gene; V was cut back by 3 bases and J by 5 bases. The germline gives CDR1 SGDLS, CDR2 YYNGEE. The CDR3 is 14 residues long. The CDR3 coding sequence is TGTGCCAGCAGCGCAGACAGGGGGACGGAGACCCAGTACTTC. Translation: CASSADRGTETQYF. Filled out from reference TRBV9 and TRBJ2-5, the complete variable domain reads DSGVTQTPKHLITATGQRVTLRCSPRSGDLSVYWYQQSLDQGLQFLIQYYNGEERAKGNILERFSAQQFPDLHSELNLSSLELGDSALYFCASSADRGTETQYFGPGTRLLVL.

CDR3: CASSYTPGGDGYTF. The CDR3 nucleotides read TGTGCCAGCAGCTATACTCCAGGGGGCGATGGCTACACCTTC. The chain has TRBV7-6 and TRBJ1-2, with 8 bases aligning to TRBD1. Germline CDR1 reads SGHVS; CDR2 reads FNYEAQ. The CDR3 spans 14 residues. Unmatched junction bases numbered 7, after V lost 4 bases and J lost 6 bases.

V usage is TRBV9 and J usage is TRBJ1-1; D is perhaps TRBD1 (5 bases). The germline CDR1 and CDR2 sequences are SGDLS and YYNGEE. The CDR3 covers 15 residues. V was pared by 3 bases and J by 4 bases, with 16 bases between. The CDR3 is CASSGVPGVSTEAFF. CDR3 nucleotides: TGTGCCAGCAGCGGGGTACCGGGGGTAAGCACTGAAGCTTTCTTT.

This chain links TRBV6-5 with TRBJ1-6; unclear D gene. The CDR3 runs to 15 residues. Deletions cut 6 bases from V and 0 bases from J, with 9 bases between. Per the germline V gene, CDR1 is MNHEY and CDR2 is SVGAGI. This chain's CDR3 is CASSSESSYNSPLHF. The CDR3 DNA follows: TGTGCCAGCAGCTCGGAGAGCTCCTATAATTCACCCCTCCACTTT.

J is TRBJ2-5 and V is TRBV11-3; possible D gene TRBD1, 6 bases. V lost 5 bases to trimming and J lost 4 bases, with 17 bases between them. The CDR3 is 15 residues long. Germline V gene data show CDR1 as SGHNT and CDR2 as YENEEA. DNA of the CDR3: TGTGCCAGCAGCCTTAGGTCAGGGGCTGGAGAGACCCAGTACTTC. Encoded protein: CASSLRSGAGETQYF.

The rearrangement links TRBV6-6 to TRBJ1-6; 8 bases are shared with TRBD1. The junction had 9 bases not matched to a gene; V was cut back by 5 bases and J by 3 bases. Per the germline V gene, CDR1 is MNHNY and CDR2 is SVGAGI (reference sequence). The CDR3 runs 17 residues. The CDR3 spells CASSPTGGRNYNSPLHF. The CDR3 nucleotides are TGTGCCAGCAGTCCAACAGGGGGTAGGAACTATAATTCACCCCTCCACTTT.

The chain links TRBV5-1 to TRBJ2-7; perhaps TRBD1 as D (5 bases). Germline V lookup: CDR1 SGHRS, CDR2 YFSETQ. This CDR3 has 14 residues. With 2 bases removed from V and 2 bases from J, the gap between germline ends came to 11 bases. CDR3 DNA sequence: TGCGCCAGCAGCTTCACCGACAGTACCTACGAGCAGTACTTC. This sequence encodes CASSFTDSTYEQYF.

This clone was observed a few times. The V call is TRBV27, the J call TRBJ1-1, with D hard to call. The germline gives CDR1 MNHEY, CDR2 SMNVEV (reference sequence). Trimming shortened V by 3 bases and J by 2 bases, and 16 bases separated the two germline ends. The CDR3 contains 16 residues. The CDR3 DNA follows: TGTGCCAGCAGTTTCCTCTCGGGAGGGCGAAACACTGAAGCTTTCTTT. This sequence encodes CASSFLSGGRNTEAFF.

This chain links TRBV9 with TRBJ2-1, with TRBD2 identical over 8 bases. The CDR3 consists of 17 residues. Germline V gene data show CDR1 as SGDLS and CDR2 as YYNGEE. The ends lost 4 bases at V and 3 bases at J; junction bases unmatched: 12. In DNA form, the CDR3 reads TGTGCCAGCAGCCATAGCTCTCGGGAGGGGGACTACAATGAGCAGTTCTTC. Its translation: CASSHSSREGDYNEQFF.

V is TRBV7-3 and J is TRBJ2-5; 11 bases align to TRBD2. The CDR3 spans 14 residues. From germline, CDR1 is SGHTA and CDR2 FQGTGA. With 4 bases clipped from V and 7 bases from J, the junction kept 5 bases outside the gene matches. The CDR3 region has the DNA TGTGCCAGCAGCTCCACTAGCGGGAGTGGGACCCAGTACTTC. Translating it yields CASSSTSGSGTQYF.

The chain has TRBV18 and TRBJ2-7; D is perhaps TRBD2 (5 bases). Trimming left V 1 base short and J 4 bases short, with 14 bases between. Germline loops: CDR1 KGHSH, CDR2 LQKENI. This CDR3 has 15 residues. The CDR3 DNA sequence: TGTGCCAGCTCACCACTGCTGGCGTCGGGGTACGAGCAGTACTTC. Its translation: CASSPLLASGYEQYF.

This clone has more than one count but fewer than ten. CDR3 protein: CASSPQDRWGEAFF. In DNA form, the CDR3 reads TGTGCCAGCAGTCCTCAGGACAGGTGGGGGGAAGCTTTCTTT. The chain employs TRBV28 and TRBJ1-1, with 7 bases lining up with TRBD1. V lost 5 bases and J lost 8; bases outside the gene matches: 11. Germline V CDR1 and CDR2: MDHEN, SYDVKM. This CDR3 has 14 residues.

The J gene is TRBJ2-7, the V gene TRBV6-1, with D perhaps TRBD2 (7 bases). Germline V gene lookup returns CDR1 MNHNS and CDR2 SASEGT. Deletions cut 3 bases from V and 4 bases from J, with 16 bases between. This CDR3 has 15 residues. CDR3 loop: CASSEGGQSIYEQYF. The CDR3 bases are TGTGCCAGCAGTGAGGGGGGGCAGAGCATTTACGAGCAGTACTTC.